This is a list of T cell receptor beta chains from one sample in a study of cytomegalovirus exposure and HLA in healthy donors. Clones were sequenced by immunoSEQ multiplex PCR, and TCRdb holds only the in-frame ones, with some missing. This table has about 210,000 clones, about 90% appearing once. Input material: PBMCs. These receptors were collected from a boy younger than 10 in good health and CMV-seronegative. CDR3s include the opening cysteine and the closing phenylalanine or tryptophan. A D gene is named only where the DNA matches it firmly. Size is stated for part of the rows, as once, few or many counts, or as a class when the clone is expanded.

D gene	J gene	clone size	V gene	CDR3 DNA	CDR3 protein
TRBD2	TRBJ2-1	NA	TRBV5-1	TGCGCCAGCAGCTCGTCGACTAGCGGGGGCGAGCAGTTCTTC	CASSSSTSGGEQFF
NA	TRBJ2-1	once	TRBV19	TGTGCCAGTAGGGCGGACAAGAACTACAATGAGCAGTTCTTC	CASRADKNYNEQFF
NA	TRBJ2-1	NA	TRBV27	TGTGCCAGCAGTTGGGGAGAGAGCTCCTACAATGAGCAGTTCTTC	CASSWGESSYNEQFF
NA	TRBJ2-7	NA	TRBV28	TGTGCCAGCAGTTTAGGGCCAGGGTCCTACGAGCAGTACTTC	CASSLGPGSYEQYF
NA	TRBJ2-7	NA	TRBV7-9	TGTGCCAGCAGCCACAGGGATACCTACGAGCAGTACTTC	CASSHRDTYEQYF
TRBD1	TRBJ2-6	once	TRBV25-1	TGTGCCAGCAGCTTTCAGGGGGTGTCTGGGGCCAACGTCCTGACTTTC	CASSFQGVSGANVLTF
TRBD1	TRBJ1-6	NA	TRBV7-2	TGTGCCAGCAGCTTGGCGGGAAAGGGGGCTAGAAATTCACCCCTCCACTTT	CASSLAGKGARNSPLHF
TRBD2	TRBJ2-3	NA	TRBV7-2	TGTGCCAGCAGCTTAGTAGTCGGGGGGGTCACAGATACGCAGTATTTT	CASSLVVGGVTDTQYF
NA	TRBJ2-6	NA	TRBV30	TGTGCCTGCATTCGTCCCTCGGGCAGGGCCTCTTTCGGGGCCAACGTCCTGACTTTC	CACIRPSGRASFGANVLTF
TRBD2	TRBJ2-3	NA	TRBV5-4	TGTGCCAGCAGCTTGCGGGCGGGGGTGGGCACAGATACGCAGTATTTT	CASSLRAGVGTDTQYF
TRBD1	TRBJ2-5	NA	TRBV30	TGTGCCTGGAACCAACAGGGGACGGAGACCCAGTACTTC	CAWNQQGTETQYF
NA	TRBJ1-1	NA	TRBV27	TGTGCCAGCGTGCCCGGGACACTGAACACTGAAGCTTTCTTT	CASVPGTLNTEAFF
TRBD1	TRBJ1-4	once	TRBV28	TGTGCCAGCAGTTTATCGACCACAGGGGCGACTAATGAAAAACTGTTTTTT	CASSLSTTGATNEKLFF
TRBD2	TRBJ2-1	NA	TRBV9	TGTGCCAGCAGCGGTAGCGGGGCAGCCGGAGAGGAGCAGTTCTTC	CASSGSGAAGEEQFF
TRBD1	TRBJ1-1	NA	TRBV5-1	TGCGCCAGCAGCTATAACAGGGGGCCATACGAGAACACTGAAGCTTTCTTT	CASSYNRGPYENTEAFF
TRBD1	TRBJ2-7	NA	TRBV27	TGTGCCAGCAGCCGGCCGGGACAGGATCGCTACGAGCAGTACTTC	CASSRPGQDRYEQYF
NA	TRBJ1-1	NA	TRBV30	TGTGCCTGGGTAGGGACTTGGGGTCTCGACGAAGCTTTCTTT	CAWVGTWGLDEAFF
NA	TRBJ2-5	NA	TRBV7-2	TGTGCCAGCAGCCCCTCCGTGGGACTGGGGGAGACCCAGTACTTC	CASSPSVGLGETQYF
TRBD1	TRBJ2-7	NA	TRBV2	TGTGCCAGCAGCCGGACAGGGTCCTACGAGCAGTACTTC	CASSRTGSYEQYF
TRBD1	TRBJ2-7	NA	TRBV13	TGTGCCAGCGCCCCACAACCGGGGACAGGGGCCTACGAGCAGTACTTC	CASAPQPGTGAYEQYF
NA	TRBJ2-4	NA	TRBV20-1	TGCAGGATCCAAAGGGGGGGACTTCAGTACTTC	CRIQRGGLQYF
TRBD2	TRBJ2-1	NA	TRBV5-6	TGTGCCAGCAGAACCCATCTAGCGGGACCCTACAATGAGCAGTTCTTC	CASRTHLAGPYNEQFF
NA	TRBJ2-6	NA	TRBV28	TGTGCCAGCAGTGGGGGGCGGCGGGAGTCTGGGGCCAACGTCCTGACTTTC	CASSGGRRESGANVLTF
NA	TRBJ2-7	NA	TRBV5-3	TGTGCCAGAAGCTTGGTAGGGGGACCCTACGAGCAGTACTTC	CARSLVGGPYEQYF
NA	TRBJ1-3	NA	TRBV6-5	TGTGCCAGCAGTTACTCGAAGTACAGGGATGGAAACACCATATATTTT	CASSYSKYRDGNTIYF
NA	TRBJ1-6	NA	TRBV5-6	TGTGCCAGCAGCTTGTGGCAGGGGTATAATTCACCCCTCCACTTT	CASSLWQGYNSPLHF
TRBD1	TRBJ2-1	NA	TRBV28	TGTGCCAGCTCCTTTATGGGGAATACAGGGGGGAATGAGCAGTTCTTC	CASSFMGNTGGNEQFF
TRBD1	TRBJ2-7	once	TRBV2	TGTGCCAGCAGGCCCGGGACAGGGGGTAACTTTGCCTACGAGCAGTACTTC	CASRPGTGGNFAYEQYF
NA	TRBJ1-5	NA	TRBV27	TGTGCCAGCAGATTCGGCGGGGGGGAGGTGAGCAATCAGCCCCAGCATTTT	CASRFGGGEVSNQPQHF
TRBD2	TRBJ2-1	NA	TRBV6-5	TGTGCCAGCAGTGCGGGACTAGCTGGTAATGAGCAGTTCTTC	CASSAGLAGNEQFF
NA	TRBJ2-1	NA	TRBV5-1	TGCGCCAGCGGCCGAGCTAGATTCGACAATGAGCAGTTCTTC	CASGRARFDNEQFF
NA	TRBJ1-1	few	TRBV28	TGTGCCAGCAAGAGCGGGAACACTGAAGCTTTCTTT	CASKSGNTEAFF
NA	TRBJ2-3	NA	TRBV2	TGTGCCAGCAGGGGGGGACTGGGGGGCACAGATACGCAGTATTTT	CASRGGLGGTDTQYF
NA	TRBJ1-1	NA	TRBV19	TGTGCCACCAGGACAGTGAACACTGAAGCTTTCTTT	CATRTVNTEAFF
NA	TRBJ2-3	NA	TRBV7-6	TGTGCCAGCAGCTTAGGTCAGAGCGGGACAGATACGCAGTATTTT	CASSLGQSGTDTQYF
NA	TRBJ2-7	NA	TRBV7-9	TGTGCCAGCAGCTCAACGACGAGGTCTTACGAGCAGTACTTC	CASSSTTRSYEQYF
NA	TRBJ2-7	NA	TRBV27	TGTGCCAGCAGCTATCTCGGGTTCATATCGGACGAGCAGTACTTC	CASSYLGFISDEQYF
TRBD1	TRBJ1-3	few	TRBV18	TGTGCCAGCTCACCTAAGGACAGGGCTTCTGGAAACACCATATATTTT	CASSPKDRASGNTIYF
TRBD1	TRBJ1-1	NA	TRBV27	TGTGCCAGCCGCCCGGGACAGGGTTACACTGAAGCTTTCTTT	CASRPGQGYTEAFF
TRBD2	TRBJ2-1	NA	TRBV27	TGTGCCAGCAGTTTTTCCAGCGGGAGTTGGTATGAGCAGTTCTTC	CASSFSSGSWYEQFF
TRBD2	TRBJ2-7	few	TRBV30	TGTGCCTGGAAAAATGGCGGACTAGCTCGGGAGCAGTACTTC	CAWKNGGLAREQYF
NA	TRBJ1-3	NA	TRBV7-8	TGTGCCAGCAGCAAGGGGGCTGGAAACACCATATATTTT	CASSKGAGNTIYF
NA	TRBJ1-2	NA	TRBV30	TGTGCCTGGAGTGGAAGACAAGGAGGCACCTTC	CAWSGRQGGTF
TRBD1	TRBJ1-1	NA	TRBV29-1	TGCAGCGTTGCGTGGGACAGGGGGCTGAGCACTGAAGCTTTCTTT	CSVAWDRGLSTEAFF
TRBD1	TRBJ1-4	NA	TRBV27	TGTGCCAGCAGTGTCCGGGACAGAGGGGAAAAACTGTTTTTT	CASSVRDRGEKLFF
TRBD2	TRBJ2-2	NA	TRBV2	TGTGCCAGCAGTGAAGGGGCGGGAGGGCCGATGGTCGGGGAGCTGTTTTTT	CASSEGAGGPMVGELFF
NA	TRBJ2-2	NA	TRBV27	TGTGCCAGCAGTTTCGGAGCTGACGGGGAGCTGTTTTTT	CASSFGADGELFF
NA	TRBJ2-7	NA	TRBV29-1	TGCAGCGTTGACGGAGCGGGCCTTGGCGAGCAGTACTTC	CSVDGAGLGEQYF
NA	TRBJ1-1	once	TRBV6-1	TGTGCCAGCGGGGCCGACCCCAGAGCGCGTACTGAAGCTTTCTTT	CASGADPRARTEAFF
NA	TRBJ2-2	NA	TRBV9	TGTGCCAGCAGCGTAGTCACTCCAACCGGGGAGCTGTTTTTT	CASSVVTPTGELFF
TRBD1	TRBJ1-3	NA	TRBV18	TGTGCCAGCTCACGGACAGGGCTGTCCTCTGGAAACACCATATATTTT	CASSRTGLSSGNTIYF
TRBD1	TRBJ1-4	NA	TRBV6-6	TGTGCCAGCAGTCACAGGGGATATAATGAAAAACTGTTTTTT	CASSHRGYNEKLFF
TRBD1	TRBJ2-1	NA	TRBV6-5	TGTGCCAGCACCTCAGGGGGATTCTACAATGAGCAGTTCTTC	CASTSGGFYNEQFF
NA	TRBJ2-7	NA	TRBV11-2	TGTGCCAGCAGCTTAGGGCCGGCAGGGGAGTCCCTCTACGAGCAGTACTTC	CASSLGPAGESLYEQYF
NA	TRBJ2-3	NA	TRBV27	TGTGCCAGCAGTTTAGCTAGGCAGGGGTGGGCAGATACGCAGTATTTT	CASSLARQGWADTQYF
NA	TRBJ1-1	NA	TRBV6-1	TGTGCCAGCAGCCCTTTCGACAGGAACACTGAAGCTTTCTTT	CASSPFDRNTEAFF
TRBD1	TRBJ1-5	NA	TRBV7-9	TGTGCCAGCAGCTATCATACAGGGGATCAGCCCCAGCATTTT	CASSYHTGDQPQHF
TRBD2	TRBJ2-1	NA	TRBV11-1	TGTGCCAGCAGCCCCGGGACTAGCGGGGGAAACAATGAGCAGTTCTTC	CASSPGTSGGNNEQFF